Detailed here is one T cell receptor (beta chain). These data come from a study of blood T cell repertoires in COVID-19. About the study: From the United States, Italy and Spain came samples of acute and convalescent COVID-19. PBMCs, B-cell-depleted T cells, or T cells were the source of the cDNA or gDNA that made up the material.

J gave up 2 bases and V 5 bases, and 8 bases lay outside the gene matches. Per the germline V gene, CDR1 is SGHDT and CDR2 is YYEEEE. This CDR3 region has 17 residues. Source study methods: For nucleated cells, counts were estimated from reference gene primer amplification. Clones were read by immunoSEQ multiplex PCR, and TCRdb kept only the in-frame ones, dropping some. From that table come the V and J calls and clone size; the DNA was used to work out D and trimming. The top ten hold more than 2.5% of the sample, which has approximately 60,000 clones, around 84% seen once. The TCR sequence derives from a man over 45 with active COVID-19. The genes are TRBV5-6 and TRBJ2-6, with TRBD1 identical over 9 bases. Specimen: peripheral blood. Written as DNA, the CDR3 is TGTGCCAGCAGTCGGACAGGGGTAGATGCTGGGGCCAACGTCCTGACTTTC. Residues: CASSRTGVDAGANVLTF.